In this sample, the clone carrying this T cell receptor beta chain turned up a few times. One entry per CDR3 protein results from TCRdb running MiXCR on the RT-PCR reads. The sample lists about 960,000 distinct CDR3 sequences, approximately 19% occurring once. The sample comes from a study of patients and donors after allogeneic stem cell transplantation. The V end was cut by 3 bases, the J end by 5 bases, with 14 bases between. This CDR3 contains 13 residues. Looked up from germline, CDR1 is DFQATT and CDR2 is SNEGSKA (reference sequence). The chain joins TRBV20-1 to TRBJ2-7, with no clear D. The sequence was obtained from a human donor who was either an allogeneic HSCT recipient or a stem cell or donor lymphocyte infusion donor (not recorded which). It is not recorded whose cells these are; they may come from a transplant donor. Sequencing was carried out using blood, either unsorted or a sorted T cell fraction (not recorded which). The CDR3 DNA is TGCAGTGCTAGCCGGCCCCTGGGCGACGAGCAGTACTTC. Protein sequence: CSASRPLGDEQYF.